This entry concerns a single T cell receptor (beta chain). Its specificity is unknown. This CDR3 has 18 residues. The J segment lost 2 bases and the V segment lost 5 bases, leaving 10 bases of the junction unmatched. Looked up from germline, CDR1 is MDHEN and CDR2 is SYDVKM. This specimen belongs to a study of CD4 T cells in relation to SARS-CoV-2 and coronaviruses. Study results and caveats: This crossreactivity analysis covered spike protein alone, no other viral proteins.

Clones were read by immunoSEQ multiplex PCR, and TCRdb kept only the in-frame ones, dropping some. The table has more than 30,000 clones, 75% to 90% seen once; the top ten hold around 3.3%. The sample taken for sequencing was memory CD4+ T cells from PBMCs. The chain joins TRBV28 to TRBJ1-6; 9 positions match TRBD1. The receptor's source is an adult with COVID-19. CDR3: CASSPGTGRTTYNSPLHF. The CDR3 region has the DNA TGTGCCAGCAGTCCCGGGACAGGGAGGACAACCTATAATTCACCCCTCCACTTT. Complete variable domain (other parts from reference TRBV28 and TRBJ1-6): DVKVTQSSRYLVKRTGEKVFLECVQDMDHENMFWYRQDPGLGLRLIYFSYDVKMKEKGDIPEGYSVSREKKERFSLILESASTNQTSMYLCASSPGTGRTTYNSPLHFGNGTRLTVT.